The next 14 T cell receptor beta chains were all read from a single sample in a study of cytomegalovirus exposure and HLA in healthy donors. Using immunoSEQ multiplex PCR, the repertoire was profiled, and TCRdb retains in-frame clones only, with some absent. The repertoire holds 55,000 to 65,000 clones, with about nine tenths as singletons. What was sequenced was PBMCs. The receptors originated from a man between 18 and 35 years old in good health and CMV-seronegative.

The genes are TRBV19 and TRBJ2-4, with D uncertain. This CDR3 has 12 residues. Trimming took 5 bases from V and 1 from J, leaving 3 bases between them. Germline CDR1 LNHDA, CDR2 SQIVND (reference sequence). The DNA of the CDR3 is TGTGCCAGTAGTGAGGCCAAAAACATTCAGTACTTC. As protein: CASSEAKNIQYF. Full variable domain (missing parts from reference TRBV19 and TRBJ2-4): DGGITQSPKYLFRKEGQNVTLSCEQNLNHDAMYWYRQDPGQGLRLIYYSQIVNDFQKGDIAEGYSVSREKKESFPLTVTSAQKNPTAFYLCASSEAKNIQYFGAGTRLSVL.

V and J are TRBV5-1 and TRBJ2-5; a possible D gene is TRBD2 (6 bases). The germline V gene has CDR1 SGHRS and CDR2 YFSETQ. Trimming stripped 0 bases from V and 4 bases from J, with 10 bases between. The CDR3 runs to 14 residues. CDR3 sequence (DNA): TGCGCCAGCAGCTTGGGTTTTAGCGGAGAGACCCAGTACTTC. Encoded protein: CASSLGFSGETQYF.

This sequence joins TRBV9 and TRBJ2-3, with D tentatively TRBD1 (5 bases). The CDR3 runs 14 residues. Germline values: CDR1 SGDLS, CDR2 YYNGEE. The germline V and J ends were trimmed by 0 bases and 0 bases, with 5 bases remaining between them. For the CDR3, the DNA is TGTGCCAGCAGCGTAGAGGGGAGCACAGATACGCAGTATTTT. It yields the protein CASSVEGSTDTQYF.

This chain connects TRBV9 to TRBJ2-1; 7 nucleotides line up with TRBD2. With 4 bases clipped from V and 4 bases from J, the junction kept 14 bases outside the gene matches. Per germline, CDR1 SGDLS and CDR2 YYNGEE. CDR3 length equals 17 residues. In DNA form, the CDR3 reads TGTGCCAGCAGCCCCCGTCGGCCAGGGAGGGGATACAATGAGCAGTTCTTC. It encodes CASSPRRPGRGYNEQFF.

This chain links TRBV5-5 with TRBJ1-5; tentatively, D is TRBD1 (6 bases). CDR3 length equals 15 residues. Trimming removed 0 bases from V and 1 base from J, with 8 bases in between. Germline assignment: CDR1 SGHKS and CDR2 YYEKEE (reference sequence). The CDR3 is CASSLDRASNQPQHF. The CDR3 bases are TGTGCCAGCAGCTTGGACAGGGCCAGCAATCAGCCCCAGCATTTT.

The gene calls are TRBV9 and TRBJ1-2; TRBD1 matches at 11 bases. Trimming cost V 3 bases and J 4 bases; bases outside gene matches: 5. The CDR3 covers 15 residues. Per the germline V gene, CDR1 is SGDLS and CDR2 is YYNGEE. CDR3 DNA: TGTGCCAGCAGCGCGGCGGGACAGGGGGTCTATGGCTACACCTTC. It translates to CASSAAGQGVYGYTF.

The rearrangement joins TRBV28 to TRBJ1-2, with D possibly TRBD1 on 6 matching bases. CDR1 and CDR2 (germline): MDHEN, SYDVKM. The CDR3 has 11 amino acids. Trimming left V 5 bases short and J 7 bases short, with 8 bases between. CDR3 nucleotide sequence: TGTGCCAGCAGTCTGACAGGTGGCTACACCTTC. As protein: CASSLTGGYTF.

The chain couples TRBV5-6 to TRBJ2-1; TRBD2 aligns across 7 bases. CDR1 and CDR2 (germline): SGHDT, YYEEEE. With 2 bases clipped from V and 0 bases from J, the junction kept 2 bases outside the gene matches. The CDR3 runs to 15 residues. The CDR3 loop reads CASSLAGNSYNEQFF. CDR3 nucleotide sequence: TGTGCCAGCAGCTTAGCGGGAAACTCCTACAATGAGCAGTTCTTC.

The V gene is TRBV18, the J gene TRBJ2-1, with 7 bases aligning to TRBD1. The CDR3 extends over 16 amino acids. Germline V gene sequence: CDR1 KGHSH, CDR2 LQKENI. With 1 base clipped from V and 0 bases from J, the junction kept 3 bases outside the gene matches. CDR3 bases: TGTGCCAGCTCACCACAGGGACAGCGCTCCTACAATGAGCAGTTCTTC. Its translation is CASSPQGQRSYNEQFF.

The J gene is TRBJ2-1, the V gene TRBV19; 9 nucleotides align to TRBD2. This CDR3 contains 18 residues. J was trimmed by 0 bases and V by 4 bases; bases with no gene match: 10. CDR1 is LNHDA, CDR2 SQIVND, per germline (reference sequence). DNA for the CDR3: TGTGCCAGTAGTAATAGGGGGGCAGCGGGAGGCTCCTACAATGAGCAGTTCTTC. It codes for CASSNRGAAGGSYNEQFF.

This chain joins TRBV27 and TRBJ2-1, with 9 bases aligning to TRBD2. Trimming cost V 7 bases and J 6 bases; bases outside gene matches: 10. The CDR3 covers 15 residues. Germline V lookup: CDR1 MNHEY, CDR2 SMNVEV (reference sequence). In DNA, the CDR3 is TGTGCCAGCAAATTACGTCTAGCGGGAAGCAATGAGCAGTTCTTC. Translation: CASKLRLAGSNEQFF.

The chain uses TRBV5-1 and TRBJ2-1; D possibly corresponds to TRBD1 (6 bases). The V end was cut by 5 bases, the J end by 8 bases, with 14 bases between. This CDR3 contains 13 residues. Germline lookup yields CDR1 SGHRS and CDR2 YFSETQ. DNA of the CDR3: TGCGCCAGCAGACCTCAGGGGAAGCATGAGCAGTTCTTC. Protein product: CASRPQGKHEQFF. The entire variable domain, with the rest obtained from reference TRBV5-1 and TRBJ2-1, is as follows: KAGVTQTPRYLIKTRGQQVTLSCSPISGHRSVSWYQQTPGQGLQFLFEYFSETQRNKGNFPGRFSGRQFSNSRSEMNVSTLELGDSALYLCASRPQGKHEQFFGPGTRLTVL.

This sequence joins TRBV27 and TRBJ2-1; a possible D gene is TRBD1 (8 bases). CDR1 is MNHEY, CDR2 SMNVEV, per germline (reference sequence). Trimming pared 3 bases from V and 9 bases from J, leaving 33 bases between. This CDR3 spans 20 amino acids. CDR3 in DNA: TGTGCCAGCAGTTTGTCCAGGGGGCAGGAGCGGGACTGGGGAGGTGGTGAGCAGTTCTTC. Translation: CASSLSRGQERDWGGGEQFF.

The chain joins TRBV27 to TRBJ2-7, with D possibly TRBD2 on 5 matching bases. From germline, CDR1 is MNHEY and CDR2 SMNVEV (reference sequence). The CDR3 extends over 13 amino acids. V gave up 5 bases and J gave up 2 bases, with 10 bases separating them. The CDR3 nucleotides read TGTGCCAGCAGTCTGAGCGGAGCCTACGAGCAGTACTTC. It codes for CASSLSGAYEQYF.